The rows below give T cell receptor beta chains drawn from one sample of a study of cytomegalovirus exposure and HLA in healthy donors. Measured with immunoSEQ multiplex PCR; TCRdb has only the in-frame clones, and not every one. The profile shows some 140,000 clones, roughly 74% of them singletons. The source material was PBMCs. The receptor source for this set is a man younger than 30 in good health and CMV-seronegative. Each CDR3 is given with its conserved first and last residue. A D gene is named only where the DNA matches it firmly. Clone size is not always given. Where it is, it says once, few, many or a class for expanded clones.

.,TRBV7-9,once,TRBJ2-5,CASSFQAGLRGETQYF,TGTGCCAGCAGCTTCCAGGCGGGGCTGAGGGGAGAGACCCAGTACTTC
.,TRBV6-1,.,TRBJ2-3,CASSEALGGTDTQYF,TGTGCCAGCAGTGAAGCGTTAGGGGGAACAGATACGCAGTATTTT
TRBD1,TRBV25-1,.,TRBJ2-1,CASSESTGGIRYNEQFF,TGTGCCAGCAGTGAATCAACAGGGGGGATTCGGTACAATGAGCAGTTCTTC
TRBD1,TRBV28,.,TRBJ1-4,CASSSGTVNEKLFF,TGTGCCAGCAGTTCCGGGACAGTTAATGAAAAACTGTTTTTT
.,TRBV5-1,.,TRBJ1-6,CASSLALQNSPLHF,TGCGCCAGCAGCTTGGCTCTTCAGAATTCACCCCTCCACTTT
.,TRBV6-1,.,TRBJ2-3,CAIETWGPSTDTQYF,TGTGCCATCGAAACTTGGGGGCCGAGCACAGATACGCAGTATTTT
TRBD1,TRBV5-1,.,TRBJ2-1,CASSLTTGLNEQFF,TGCGCCAGCAGCTTAACGACAGGGCTCAATGAGCAGTTCTTC
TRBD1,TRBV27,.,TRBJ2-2,CASSLWTGRRRELFF,TGTGCCAGCAGTTTATGGACAGGTCGACGGCGGGAGCTGTTTTTT
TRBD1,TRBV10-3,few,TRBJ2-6,CAIRGTGGVSGANVLTF,TGTGCCATCAGAGGGACAGGGGGCGTTTCTGGGGCCAACGTCCTGACTTTC
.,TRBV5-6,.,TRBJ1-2,CASSLWAGPLSGYGYTF,TGTGCCAGCAGCTTGTGGGCAGGACCTCTGTCGGGGTATGGCTACACCTTC
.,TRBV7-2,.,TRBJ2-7,CASSLTGGPTYEQYF,TGTGCCAGCAGCTTAACCGGGGGGCCTACCTACGAGCAGTACTTC
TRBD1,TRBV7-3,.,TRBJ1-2,CASSLKGTGHGYTF,TGTGCCAGCAGCTTAAAGGGGACAGGGCATGGCTACACCTTC
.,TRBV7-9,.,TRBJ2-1,CASSLDRAHNEQFF,TGTGCCAGCAGCCTTGACAGAGCTCACAATGAGCAGTTCTTC
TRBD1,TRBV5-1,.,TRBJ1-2,CASSLGGTGHSGYTF,TGCGCCAGCAGCTTGGGTGGGACAGGGCACTCTGGCTACACCTTC
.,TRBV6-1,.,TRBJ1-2,CATQPLGANYGYTF,TGTGCCACTCAGCCCTTGGGAGCGAACTATGGCTACACCTTC
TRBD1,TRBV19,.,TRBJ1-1,CASSIPDWDRGWSFTEAFF,TGTGCCAGTAGTATACCGGACTGGGACAGGGGGTGGTCGTTCACTGAAGCTTTCTTT
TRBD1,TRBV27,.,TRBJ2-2,CASSPGQANIGELFF,TGTGCCAGCAGTCCCGGACAGGCGAACATCGGGGAGCTGTTTTTT
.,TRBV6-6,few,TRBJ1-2,CASSPLAHYGYTF,TGTGCCAGCAGCCCGTTGGCCCACTATGGCTACACCTTC
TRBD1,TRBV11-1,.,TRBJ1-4,CASSVRQGSNEKLFF,TGTGCCAGCAGCGTTCGACAGGGATCTAATGAAAAACTGTTTTTT
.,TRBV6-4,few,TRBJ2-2,CASSEASGGTGELFF,TGTGCCAGCAGTGAAGCGTCCGGGGGCACCGGGGAGCTGTTTTTT
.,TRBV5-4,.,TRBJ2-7,CASSQDSPYEQYF,TGTGCCAGCAGTCAGGACAGCCCCTACGAGCAGTACTTC
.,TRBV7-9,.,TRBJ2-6,CASSYPRTSDHSGANVLTF,TGTGCCAGCAGCTACCCTAGAACTAGTGATCACTCTGGGGCCAACGTCCTGACTTTC
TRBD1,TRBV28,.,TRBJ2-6,CASSFWTGDHSGANVLTF,TGTGCCAGCAGTTTTTGGACAGGGGACCACTCTGGGGCCAACGTCCTGACTTTC
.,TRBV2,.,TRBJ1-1,CASTAGGTFF,TGTGCCAGCACGGCCGGGGGAACTTTCTTT
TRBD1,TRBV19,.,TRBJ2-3,CASSIGTGKIDTQYF,TGTGCCAGTAGTATTGGGACAGGAAAAATCGATACGCAGTATTTT
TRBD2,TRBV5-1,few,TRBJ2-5,CASSTLPGGPQETQYF,TGCGCCAGCAGCACATTACCGGGGGGACCCCAAGAGACCCAGTACTTC
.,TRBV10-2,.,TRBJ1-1,CASSSPGTRNTEAFF,TGCGCCAGCAGTAGTCCCGGGACACGGAACACTGAAGCTTTCTTT
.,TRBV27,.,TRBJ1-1,CASSLGGVQTEAFF,TGTGCCAGCAGCCTCGGAGGGGTACAAACTGAAGCTTTCTTT
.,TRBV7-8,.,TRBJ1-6,CASSGVRGSPLHF,TGTGCCAGCAGCGGAGTAAGGGGCTCACCCCTCCACTTT
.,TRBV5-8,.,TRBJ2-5,CASSPDGLWIEWETQYF,TGTGCCAGCAGCCCTGATGGACTTTGGATCGAGTGGGAGACCCAGTACTTC
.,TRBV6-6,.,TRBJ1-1,CAIREAGAPTEAFF,TGTGCCATAAGGGAGGCGGGGGCGCCGACTGAAGCTTTCTTT
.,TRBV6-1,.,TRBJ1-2,CASRGLGAPGYTF,TGTGCCAGCAGAGGTTTGGGGGCGCCTGGCTACACCTTC
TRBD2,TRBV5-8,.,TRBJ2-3,CASSLDFGTSAIPDTQYF,TGTGCCAGCAGCTTGGATTTTGGGACTAGCGCAATTCCAGATACGCAGTATTTT
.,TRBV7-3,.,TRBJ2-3,CASSLFSRAGPGTDTQYF,TGTGCCAGCAGCTTATTCAGCAGGGCTGGCCCTGGCACAGATACGCAGTATTTT
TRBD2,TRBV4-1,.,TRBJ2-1,CASSQVAGAPSYNEQFF,TGCGCCAGCAGCCAAGTAGCGGGGGCCCCCTCCTACAATGAGCAGTTCTTC
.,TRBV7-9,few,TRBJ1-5,CASSFPGLPQHF,TGTGCCAGCAGCTTCCCAGGACTTCCCCAGCATTTT
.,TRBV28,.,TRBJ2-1,CASSLRSGEQFF,TGTGCCAGCAGTTTAAGGTCGGGTGAGCAGTTCTTC
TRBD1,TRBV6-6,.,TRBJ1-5,CASSPGQGYQPQHF,TGTGCCAGCAGTCCGGGACAGGGGTATCAGCCCCAGCATTTT
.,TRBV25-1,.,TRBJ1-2,CASNGGPGYGYTF,TGTGCCAGCAACGGGGGTCCTGGCTATGGCTACACCTTC
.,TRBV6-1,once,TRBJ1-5,CASSEAGLVQHF,TGTGCCAGCAGTGAAGCGGGGCTCGTCCAGCATTTT
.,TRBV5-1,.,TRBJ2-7,CASNLDGSYEQYF,TGCGCCAGCAACTTGGACGGTTCCTACGAGCAGTACTTC
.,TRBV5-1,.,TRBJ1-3,CASSREGSNSGNTIYF,TGCGCCAGCAGCCGCGAGGGCTCAAACTCTGGAAACACCATATATTTT
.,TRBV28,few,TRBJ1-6,CASSFAAGNSPLHF,TGTGCCAGCAGTTTTGCGGCAGGGAATTCACCCCTCCACTTT
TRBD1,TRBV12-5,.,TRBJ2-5,CASGKGTGREETQYF,TGTGCTAGCGGGAAGGGGACAGGGAGAGAAGAGACCCAGTACTTC
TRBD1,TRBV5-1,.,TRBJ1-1,CASSLESVGWTGENTEAFF,TGCGCCAGCAGCCTGGAATCCGTCGGGTGGACAGGGGAGAACACTGAAGCTTTCTTT
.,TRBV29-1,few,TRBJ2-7,CSVVQGEPYEQYF,TGCAGCGTTGTACAGGGAGAACCCTACGAGCAGTACTTC
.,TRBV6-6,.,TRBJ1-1,CASSYSSLNTEAFF,TGTGCCAGCAGTTACTCGTCCTTGAACACTGAAGCTTTCTTT
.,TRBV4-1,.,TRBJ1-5,CASSPREGGQPQHF,TGCGCCAGCAGCCCCCGGGAGGGCGGCCAGCCCCAGCATTTT
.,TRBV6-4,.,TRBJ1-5,CASSYRLNQPQHF,TGTGCCAGCAGTTACAGGCTGAATCAGCCCCAGCATTTT
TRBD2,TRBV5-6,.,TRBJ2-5,CASRQTSTGGETQYF,TGTGCCAGCAGACAAACTAGCACGGGGGGGGAGACCCAGTACTTC
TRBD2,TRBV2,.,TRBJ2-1,CASSGDYAGDGEQFF,TGTGCCAGCAGCGGAGACTACGCGGGGGACGGTGAGCAGTTCTTC
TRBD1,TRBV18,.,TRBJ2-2,CASSPETGGRTGELFF,TGTGCCAGCTCACCAGAGACAGGGGGCCGGACCGGGGAGCTGTTTTTT
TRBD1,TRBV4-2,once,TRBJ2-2,CASRDRLSQWTGELFF,TGTGCCAGCAGGGACAGGTTGAGCCAGTGGACCGGGGAGCTGTTTTTT
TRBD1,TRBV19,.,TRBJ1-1,CASRRVWTGGGETEAFF,TGTGCCAGTAGACGGGTTTGGACAGGGGGCGGTGAGACTGAAGCTTTCTTT
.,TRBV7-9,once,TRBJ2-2,CASSSIDYDDTGELFF,TGTGCCAGCAGCTCAATCGACTACGACGACACCGGGGAGCTGTTTTTT
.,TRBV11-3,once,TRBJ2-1,CASSSTHRAYEQFF,TGTGCCAGCAGCTCAACTCACAGGGCTTATGAGCAGTTCTTC
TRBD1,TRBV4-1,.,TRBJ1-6,CASSQPWTGAGSPLHF,TGCGCCAGCAGCCAACCCTGGACAGGGGCTGGTTCACCCCTCCACTTT
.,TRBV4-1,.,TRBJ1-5,CASRDFPFTKDRDQPQHF,TGCGCCAGCAGAGACTTCCCTTTTACCAAAGATCGGGATCAGCCCCAGCATTTT
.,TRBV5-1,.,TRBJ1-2,CASSLLGQNYGYTF,TGCGCCAGCAGCTTACTCGGACAGAACTATGGCTACACCTTC